A selection of T cell receptor beta chains follows, all from one sample in a study of OX40 agonist ivuxolimab in advanced cancers. Using immunoSEQ multiplex PCR, the repertoire was profiled, and TCRdb retains in-frame clones only, with some absent. The table has 57,000 or so clones, 84% seen once; the top ten hold less than 0.85%. Sequencing was performed on CD4+ or CD8+ T cells sorted from blood, taken in a trial of the OX40 agonist ivuxolimab. The receptors originated from an adult with an advanced solid tumor such as melanoma, head and neck, liver or kidney cancer. CDR3s leave out the opening cysteine and the closing phenylalanine or tryptophan. A D gene is named only where the DNA matches it firmly.

j_gene,d_gene,v_gene,CDR3aa
TRBJ2-1,.,TRBV10-3,AITFSDLYNEQF
TRBJ1-3,.,TRBV28,ASSSTSGNTIY
TRBJ1-5,.,TRBV19,ASSISQGQPQH
TRBJ1-1,.,TRBV6-6,ASTLRLMNTEAF
TRBJ2-1,.,TRBV19,ASTVSGAYNEQF
TRBJ2-3,TRBD2,TRBV7-2,ASSASSGGADTQY
TRBJ1-2,TRBD1,TRBV5-1,ASSLEGQTYGYT
TRBJ2-1,.,TRBV6-1,ASSDEGTSYNEQF
TRBJ1-2,TRBD1,TRBV27,ASSFRDSTNYGYT
TRBJ2-1,.,TRBV21-1,ASSARGAGRYNEQF
TRBJ2-2,TRBD2,TRBV5-1,ASSLWAGGAGELF
TRBJ2-5,.,TRBV5-1,ASPQRGGAYRETQY
TRBJ2-2,.,TRBV6-4,ASSDFATSNTGELF
TRBJ1-2,.,TRBV15,ATSPGRSNYGYT
TRBJ2-7,.,TRBV6-5,ASSYVLKEQY
TRBJ2-5,.,TRBV2,ASRGPGGTLIPRGTISQETQY
TRBJ2-5,.,TRBV29-1,SWRIADHQETQY
TRBJ1-1,.,TRBV15,ATSRDRAREHEAF
TRBJ2-1,TRBD2,TRBV5-4,ASSGGRTSGRYNEQF
TRBJ2-5,.,TRBV10-3,AIALQTQETQY
TRBJ1-1,.,TRBV18,ASSPLSNTEAF
TRBJ2-3,TRBD2,TRBV30,AWSVAGGSTDTQY
TRBJ1-2,.,TRBV7-9,ASSDPGWGYT
TRBJ1-1,TRBD1,TRBV4-3,ASSQDLTGTVLASEAF
TRBJ1-1,.,TRBV7-2,ASSWRVANTEAF
TRBJ1-1,TRBD1,TRBV7-2,ASRSQGATEAF
TRBJ1-1,TRBD1,TRBV11-1,ASSFRQGFSTEAF
TRBJ2-5,TRBD2,TRBV7-7,ASSLGGGQETQY
TRBJ2-1,TRBD2,TRBV6-5,ASSLGPLGRDEQF
TRBJ2-3,TRBD2,TRBV6-5,ASIDGDYTDTQY
TRBJ1-5,TRBD1,TRBV4-1,ASSPPGQGSQPQH
TRBJ2-4,.,TRBV7-2,ASSLYTDKNIQY
TRBJ2-3,TRBD2,TRBV5-4,ATKTSGPTDTQY
TRBJ2-7,.,TRBV27,ASSLRDGSSYEQY
TRBJ2-3,TRBD2,TRBV7-2,ASSGDYLRTDTQY
TRBJ1-6,.,TRBV14,ASSQTNNSPLH
TRBJ1-4,.,TRBV2,ASVNRRDEKLF
TRBJ2-1,TRBD1,TRBV19,ASSARDSKQF
TRBJ1-5,.,TRBV7-9,ASSLGAAGQPQH
TRBJ2-3,.,TRBV5-1,ASSVSTDTQY
TRBJ2-3,.,TRBV29-1,SDSGTSTDTQY
TRBJ2-5,.,TRBV2,AIAGAGETQY
TRBJ2-7,TRBD1,TRBV13,ASSRDRGAYEQY
TRBJ2-1,.,TRBV7-8,ASSPPLWDKDNEQF
TRBJ1-1,.,TRBV28,ASIYDRNTEAF
TRBJ1-1,TRBD1,TRBV7-9,ASSPRTGRSTEAF
TRBJ2-1,.,TRBV5-4,ASSPRADYNEQF
TRBJ1-2,.,TRBV2,ASSGNRDWGGYT
TRBJ2-7,.,TRBV6-6,ASSYQGASYEQY
TRBJ1-5,.,TRBV28,ASSLEQPQH
TRBJ1-2,.,TRBV4-3,ASSQAGTYGYT
TRBJ1-2,TRBD1,TRBV6-1,ASSVDRGSYGYT
TRBJ1-1,.,TRBV20-1,SARGGTEAF